This is a list of T cell receptor beta chains from one sample in a study of radiation and T cells in renal cell carcinoma. The protocol was immunoSEQ multiplex PCR, while the TCRdb copy is restricted to in-frame clones and leaves out a portion. The table has around 77,000 clones, roughly 80% seen once; the top ten hold approximately 2.4%. The specimen was blood, collected from a patient whose treatment included radiotherapy and nephrectomy. These receptors were obtained from a woman between 55 and 75 years old with renal cell carcinoma. Both conserved end residues are part of each CDR3. A D gene is named only where the DNA matches it firmly. The listing skips clone size in some rows; elsewhere it reads once, few, many or a size class.

d_gene	v_gene	abundance	j_gene	CDR3nt	CDR3aa
.	TRBV14	.	TRBJ2-3	TGTGCCAGCAGCCAAGGACCTGACGTACAGTGGGAAGATACGCAGTATTTT	CASSQGPDVQWEDTQYF
.	TRBV6-6	.	TRBJ1-1	TGTGCCAGCAGTTCACCGGGACATATGAACACTGAAGCTTTCTTT	CASSSPGHMNTEAFF
TRBD2	TRBV5-1	.	TRBJ2-2	TGCGCCAGCAGCTACGGACTAGCATTAACGGGGGTCACCGGGGAGCTGTTTTTT	CASSYGLALTGVTGELFF
.	TRBV5-1	.	TRBJ2-5	TGCGCCAGCAGCACACAAGAGACCCAGTACTTC	CASSTQETQYF
TRBD1	TRBV7-3	.	TRBJ2-2	TGTGCCAGCAGGCCCCTCCCCGGACAGGGCTCGACCGGGGAGCTGTTTTTT	CASRPLPGQGSTGELFF
TRBD1	TRBV5-6	.	TRBJ2-1	TGTGCCAGCAGCTTGGCTGGGACAGGGGGTCATGAGCAGTTCTTC	CASSLAGTGGHEQFF
.	TRBV19	.	TRBJ2-5	TGTGCCAGTACCTCCGGGACGAACCAAGAGACCCAGTACTTC	CASTSGTNQETQYF
.	TRBV5-6	.	TRBJ2-7	TGTGCCAGCAGCTTCAGCTACGAGCAGTACTTC	CASSFSYEQYF
.	TRBV15	.	TRBJ2-3	TGTGCCACCAGCTACGGGGGTTACACAGATACGCAGTATTTT	CATSYGGYTDTQYF
.	TRBV2	.	TRBJ2-7	TGTGCCAGCAGTGAAAAGAGAGCGCAGTACTTC	CASSEKRAQYF
.	TRBV5-1	.	TRBJ2-2	TGCGCCAGCAGCTTGGAACTGGGGGTCGGGGAGCTGTTTTTT	CASSLELGVGELFF
.	TRBV5-1	few	TRBJ2-3	TGCGCCAGCAAGGGGGAACCCTCCACAGATACGCAGTATTTT	CASKGEPSTDTQYF
.	TRBV2	once	TRBJ2-3	TGTGCCAGCTCAGGGGACACAGATACGCAGTATTTT	CASSGDTDTQYF
TRBD1	TRBV5-4	once	TRBJ2-4	TGTGCCAGCAGCTTTATTCCGGACAGGATTCAGTACTTC	CASSFIPDRIQYF
.	TRBV2	.	TRBJ2-4	TGTGCCAGCAGTGTCCGGGGCATAGGGCAAAACATTCAGTACTTC	CASSVRGIGQNIQYF
.	TRBV27	.	TRBJ1-2	TGTGCCAGCACTTTCGTATCGGGGGGCTATGGCTACACCTTC	CASTFVSGGYGYTF
.	TRBV10-3	.	TRBJ2-1	TGTGCCATCAGTGAGGCAAGCGGAGCATACAATGAGCAGTTCTTC	CAISEASGAYNEQFF
.	TRBV28	.	TRBJ1-4	TGTGCCAGCAGTTTACGAGGGGCCGGGGAAAAACTGTTTTTT	CASSLRGAGEKLFF
.	TRBV2	.	TRBJ2-7	TGTGCCAGCATCCCTCCGGGGGTCCACGAGCAGTACTTC	CASIPPGVHEQYF
TRBD2	TRBV19	.	TRBJ2-7	TGTGCCAGTACTCCGCGGGGGGGTTTTCCCTACGAGCAGTACTTC	CASTPRGGFPYEQYF
TRBD1	TRBV4-1	.	TRBJ1-5	TGCGCCAGCAGCCGCCGACAGGGAGGGCCCAATCAGCCCCAGCATTTT	CASSRRQGGPNQPQHF
.	TRBV6-1	.	TRBJ1-1	TGTGCCACCCGGAGGGCTGAAGCTTTCTTT	CATRRAEAFF
.	TRBV18	once	TRBJ1-1	TGTGCCAGCTCCCCTAACACCGGGACACCAACCGGAGGCTCAAAAGCTTTCTTT	CASSPNTGTPTGGSKAFF
TRBD2	TRBV4-1	.	TRBJ2-5	TGCGCCAGCAGCCAACTAGCGGGGGGGCCAGAGACCCAGTACTTC	CASSQLAGGPETQYF
TRBD1	TRBV5-1	.	TRBJ1-1	TGCGCCAGCAGCCCCAGGACAGGGAGGCAACTAAACACTGAAGCTTTCTTT	CASSPRTGRQLNTEAFF
.	TRBV5-5	.	TRBJ2-7	TGTGCCAGCAGCCCCGGGGGCAAGGGCTACGAGCAGTACTTC	CASSPGGKGYEQYF
TRBD1	TRBV4-1	.	TRBJ2-6	TGCGCCAGCAGCCAAGGACAGGGGGCAAGTGGGGCCAACGTCCTGACTTTC	CASSQGQGASGANVLTF
.	TRBV19	.	TRBJ2-5	TGTGCCACATCCCCGGGCGGGCGTTTTGAAGAGACCCAGTACTTC	CATSPGGRFEETQYF
.	TRBV7-8	.	TRBJ1-2	TGTGCCAGCAGCTCCCCTTCTCAGGGGCCGTATGGCTACACCTTC	CASSSPSQGPYGYTF
.	TRBV28	.	TRBJ1-3	TGTGCCAGCAGCTACAGCGGAAACACCATATATTTT	CASSYSGNTIYF
.	TRBV7-8	few	TRBJ2-3	TGTGCCAGCAGCTTGCGCCGGAGCACAGATACGCAGTATTTT	CASSLRRSTDTQYF
.	TRBV29-1	.	TRBJ2-7	TGCAGCGTTGGGGTCCGGCCCGGGGAGCAGTACTTC	CSVGVRPGEQYF
TRBD1	TRBV5-1	once	TRBJ1-1	TGCGCCAGCAGGGGGACAGGGACAAACACTGAAGCTTTCTTT	CASRGTGTNTEAFF
.	TRBV21-1	.	TRBJ2-7	TGTGCTTCGGGACAGGCCTACTACGAGCAGTACTTC	CASGQAYYEQYF
TRBD1	TRBV5-1	.	TRBJ2-7	TGCGCCAGCAGCTGGGGACAGCAATTAAGCTGGGAGCAGTACTTC	CASSWGQQLSWEQYF
TRBD1	TRBV11-2	.	TRBJ1-1	TGTGCCAGCAGTTGGACAGGGTTAAATGAAGCTTTCTTT	CASSWTGLNEAFF
.	TRBV15	few	TRBJ2-2	TGTGCCACCAGCAAGGGGCAGGCCGACACCGGGGAGCTGTTTTTT	CATSKGQADTGELFF
.	TRBV28	.	TRBJ1-4	TGTGCCAGCAGTTTATTCCTTCCAGAACCTAATGAAAAACTGTTTTTT	CASSLFLPEPNEKLFF
.	TRBV6-1	.	TRBJ1-2	TGTGCCAGCAGTGACGACAGGAGGTCCTATGGCTACACCTTC	CASSDDRRSYGYTF
TRBD1	TRBV6-9	.	TRBJ1-2	TGTGCCAGCAGTTTTTCCCAGGGGGCGGACTATGGCTACACCTTC	CASSFSQGADYGYTF
.	TRBV27	.	TRBJ1-2	TGTGCCAGCAGTGCCACGACTAGGAGGCTAGGGGGCTACACCTTC	CASSATTRRLGGYTF
.	TRBV28	.	TRBJ2-7	TGTGCCAGCAGCTCCGGGACCTTTGGATCCTACGAGCAGTACTTC	CASSSGTFGSYEQYF
TRBD1	TRBV5-1	.	TRBJ2-2	TGCGCCAGCAGCCCCTTTCCCGACAGGGTAGACACCGGGGAGCTGTTTTTT	CASSPFPDRVDTGELFF
.	TRBV11-2	.	TRBJ2-1	TGTGCCAGCAGCTTAGTGGTGGGCAATGAGCAGTTCTTC	CASSLVVGNEQFF
.	TRBV19	.	TRBJ1-5	TGTGCCAGTAGTATCAGGGATTGGACTCAGCCCCAGCATTTT	CASSIRDWTQPQHF
TRBD2	TRBV11-3	.	TRBJ2-2	TGTGCCAGCAGCTTAACGCCGGTAGCGGGGACCGGGGAGCTGTTTTTT	CASSLTPVAGTGELFF
TRBD1	TRBV11-2	.	TRBJ1-1	TGTGCCAGCAGCCGCCTATCCGGGACAGCCACCGAAGCTTTCTTT	CASSRLSGTATEAFF
.	TRBV5-5	.	TRBJ2-1	TGTGCCAGCAGCTTGGGGGGATACAATGAGCAGTTCTTC	CASSLGGYNEQFF
TRBD1	TRBV19	.	TRBJ1-4	TGTGCCAGTACCCTAGGGACAGGGGGAATAACTAATGAAAAACTGTTTTTT	CASTLGTGGITNEKLFF
.	TRBV15	.	TRBJ1-2	TGTGCCACCAGCAGAGATAGACGGATAGATGTCTACACCTTC	CATSRDRRIDVYTF
.	TRBV12-5	.	TRBJ2-3	TGTGCTAGTGGTTTGGGTCACGGAGGGGATACGCAGTATTTT	CASGLGHGGDTQYF
.	TRBV29-1	.	TRBJ1-6	TGCAGCGCTCGTCGGGATAATAATTCACCCCTCCACTTT	CSARRDNNSPLHF
.	TRBV5-1	.	TRBJ1-2	TGCGCCAGCAGCTTGGCCTTAGGTCCGCGGGAGGTGTATGGCTACACCTTC	CASSLALGPREVYGYTF
.	TRBV18	.	TRBJ2-7	TGTGCCAGCTCACCGGGCGGCCACTCCTACGAGCAGTACTTC	CASSPGGHSYEQYF
.	TRBV29-1	.	TRBJ2-3	TGCAGCGTTACTTCCGGACTGCCCTCGGATACGCAGTATTTT	CSVTSGLPSDTQYF
.	TRBV6-6	.	TRBJ1-6	TGTGCCAGTCAAACGGCAGTTTCCTATAATTCACCCCTCCACTTT	CASQTAVSYNSPLHF
TRBD2	TRBV7-2	.	TRBJ2-3	TGTGCCAGCAGCTTAATAGCGGGGGCTGATACGCAGTATTTT	CASSLIAGADTQYF
TRBD2	TRBV11-2	.	TRBJ2-5	TGTGCCAGCAGCTTAGATCTGCCAGCGGGGGGAGAGACCCAGTACTTC	CASSLDLPAGGETQYF
.	TRBV5-4	.	TRBJ1-6	TGTGCCACCACGCGGTGGGGGGGCGGCCTCAATTCACCCCTCCACTTT	CATTRWGGGLNSPLHF